The 25 T cell receptor beta chains below all came from one sample that was sequenced in a study of CD8+ T cells in alopecia areata. Treatment indicated: oral pan-JAK inhibitor, 5-10 mg twice daily. Sequencing templates came from extracted RNA that was reverse transcribed into cDNA. Assay used: immunoSEQ multiplex PCR; TCRdb lists only in-frame clones, some missing. The sample lists around 200,000 clones; around 60% were seen once. The source material was CD8+ T cells sorted from blood, sampled at week 24, from a patient treated with tofacitinib. These receptors were obtained from a human donor with alopecia areata.

V is TRBV6-5 and J is TRBJ2-7; D gene uncertain. Germline loops: CDR1 MNHEY, CDR2 SVGAGI. This CDR3 spans 11 amino acids. Trimming shortened V by 1 base and J by 5 bases, and 3 bases separated the two germline ends. In DNA, the CDR3 is TGTGCCAGCAGTTACTTAGACGAGCAGTACTTC. As protein: CASSYLDEQYF.

The chain is built from TRBV7-9 and TRBJ2-2, with TRBD1 identical over 10 bases. With V trimmed by 5 bases and J by 2 bases, 2 bases remained unmatched. Germline V gene lookup returns CDR1 SEHNR and CDR2 FQNEAQ (reference sequence). CDR3 size: 15 residues. The CDR3 is CASSATGGNTGELFF. CDR3 DNA: TGTGCCAGCAGCGCGACAGGGGGCAACACCGGGGAGCTGTTTTTT.

The gene calls are TRBV4-1 and TRBJ2-1; a weak D match, TRBD1 (6 bases). The CDR3 loop spans 14 amino acids. V was cut by 2 bases and J by 8 bases, with 13 bases left in between. Germline loops: CDR1 MGHRA, CDR2 YSYEKL. CDR3 loop: CASSQLQGFHEQFF. CDR3 coding DNA: TGCGCCAGCAGCCAACTACAGGGATTCCATGAGCAGTTCTTC.

J is TRBJ2-1 and V is TRBV2; unclear D gene. The germline V and J ends were trimmed by 4 bases and 9 bases, with 13 bases remaining between them. CDR1 is SNHLY, CDR2 FYNNEI, per germline. The CDR3 extends over 13 amino acids. The CDR3 spells CASSGFREIEQFF. CDR3 coding DNA: TGTGCCAGCAGTGGGTTTCGAGAGATTGAGCAGTTCTTC.

The chain carries TRBV5-6 and TRBJ2-7; D gene ambiguous. The CDR3 runs 12 residues. V lost 1 base and J 7 bases, leaving 9 bases between the germline ends. Germline V gene lookup returns CDR1 SGHDT and CDR2 YYEEEE. The CDR3 loop reads CASSLQSTEQYF. CDR3 coding DNA: TGTGCCAGCAGCTTGCAATCGACAGAGCAGTACTTC.

This clone was found a few times. The chain carries TRBV9 and TRBJ2-1; 10 bases are shared with TRBD1. In germline, CDR1 is SGDLS, CDR2 YYNGEE. This CDR3 contains 17 residues. The ends lost 2 bases at V and 0 bases at J; junction bases unmatched: 5. The chain's CDR3 is CASSVGTGASSYNEQFF. For the CDR3, the DNA is TGTGCCAGCAGCGTGGGGACAGGGGCCAGCTCCTACAATGAGCAGTTCTTC.

This clone was seen more than once but under ten times. The chain joins TRBV5-4 to TRBJ2-4; D might be TRBD1 or TRBD2, each matching 5 bases. Germline V gene lookup returns CDR1 SGHNT and CDR2 YYREEE (reference sequence). CDR3 length equals 13 residues. Trimming shortened V by 6 bases and J by 4 bases, and 11 bases separated the two germline ends. As DNA, the CDR3 is TGTGCCAGCACGGGGCCCCCTAAAAACATTCAGTACTTC. Its protein is CASTGPPKNIQYF.

This chain links TRBV29-1 with TRBJ2-3, with D possibly TRBD2 on 6 matching bases. Trimming cost V 5 bases and J 0 bases, with 9 bases left between them. This CDR3 has 13 amino acids. Germline V gene sequence: CDR1 SQVTM, CDR2 ANQGSEA. CDR3 DNA sequence: TGCAGCGTTCGGGGGTCTAGCACAGATACGCAGTATTTT. It is translated as CSVRGSSTDTQYF.

The rearrangement joins TRBV4-1 to TRBJ2-1, with 7 bases identical to TRBD2. Looked up from germline, CDR1 is MGHRA and CDR2 is YSYEKL. The CDR3 is 16 amino acids. Trimming cost V 4 bases and J 6 bases; bases outside gene matches: 12. The CDR3 region is CASSRGGRLAPNEQFF. In nucleotides, the CDR3 is TGCGCCAGCAGCCGGGGTGGGAGACTAGCCCCCAATGAGCAGTTCTTC.

Details on this clone: Additional DNA sequences in this sample encode the identical CDR3. Here the CDR3 DNA reads TGCGCCAGCAGCTTGCAAGGTGAAGCTTTCTTT. Translating it yields CASSLQGEAFF. The rearrangement uses TRBV5-1 and TRBJ1-1; D is unresolved. The CDR3 length is 11 residues. Germline CDR1 SGHRS, CDR2 YFSETQ. V dropped 1 base and J dropped 7 bases, with 5 bases sitting between them.

This clone was recorded a few times. V and J are TRBV5-1 and TRBJ1-2; 7 bases agree with TRBD1. Per germline, CDR1 SGHRS and CDR2 YFSETQ. V lost 1 base to trimming and J lost 4 bases; unmatched junction nucleotides: 7. CDR3 length equals 15 residues. The CDR3 nucleotides are TGCGCCAGCAGCTTGAATGACCGGGACAGCTATGGCTACACCTTC. The encoded protein is CASSLNDRDSYGYTF.

The gene calls are TRBV14 and TRBJ1-2, with TRBD1 matching 9 bases. CDR1 and CDR2 from the germline V gene are SGHDN and FVKESK. This CDR3 comprises 14 residues. Trimming cost V 6 bases and J 5 bases; bases outside gene matches: 7. The DNA for the CDR3 is TGTGCCAGCAGACAAACAGGGGGCGAATATGGCTACACCTTC. Protein: CASRQTGGEYGYTF.

This clone was detected only a few times. The chain couples TRBV7-8 to TRBJ2-2, with TRBD1 as a possible D gene (5 bases). The CDR3 runs to 14 residues. Germline CDR1 reads SGHVS; CDR2 reads FQNEAQ. The ends were cut back, 5 bases at V and 5 bases at J, with 12 bases in the middle. CDR3 DNA: TGTGCCAGCAGCCCTGAGGCAGGGACCGGGGAGCTGTTTTTT. Protein sequence: CASSPEAGTGELFF. Full variable domain (rest looked up from reference TRBV7-8 and TRBJ2-2): GAGVSQSPRYKVAKRGQDVALRCDPISGHVSLFWYQQALGQGPEFLTYFQNEAQLDKSGLPSDRFFAERPEGSVSTLKIQRTQQEDSAVYLCASSPEAGTGELFFGEGSRLTVL.

The CDR3 coding sequence is TGTGCCAGCATCCTCCCCGGGGACAGGGGGCGCGAGGAGTTCACTGAAGCTTTCTTT. This encodes CASILPGDRGREEFTEAFF. V usage is TRBV2 and J usage is TRBJ1-1; 12 bases agree with TRBD1. Losses at the gene ends were 7 bases for V and 4 bases for J; bases not matched to a gene: 19. Germline values: CDR1 SNHLY, CDR2 FYNNEI. The CDR3 runs 19 residues.

The V and J genes are TRBV2 and TRBJ2-7, with D tentatively TRBD1 (5 bases). The CDR3 is 10 amino acids. Trimming pared 8 bases from V and 8 bases from J, leaving 10 bases between. The germline V gene has CDR1 SNHLY and CDR2 FYNNEI. The CDR3 loop reads CASSDSQQYF. As DNA, the CDR3 is TGTGCCAGCTCCGACAGTCAGCAGTACTTC.

The table lists this clone with a few counts. The chain links TRBV19 to TRBJ1-2, with TRBD1 identical over 10 bases. Trimming removed 4 bases from V and 7 bases from J; junction bases left unmatched: 3. There are 13 residues in the CDR3. Germline V CDR1 and CDR2: LNHDA, SQIVND (reference sequence). This chain's CDR3 is CASSTTGGSGYTF. The DNA of the CDR3 is TGTGCCAGTAGTACGACAGGGGGCAGTGGCTACACCTTC.

The genes are TRBV5-1 and TRBJ2-7, with 10 bases aligning to TRBD1. Germline CDR1 and CDR2: SGHRS and YFSETQ. Unmatched junction bases numbered 7, after V lost 1 base and J lost 6 bases. This CDR3 comprises 15 residues. CDR3 nucleotides: TGCGCCAGCAGCTTGAGAAGGGGACAGGGGCTCGAGCAGTACTTC. This encodes CASSLRRGQGLEQYF.

The chain joins TRBV7-9 to TRBJ1-2; D gene ambiguous. Trimming removed 3 bases at V and 3 bases at J, with 5 bases between. CDR1 SEHNR and CDR2 FQNEAQ come from the germline V gene (reference sequence). The CDR3 extends over 12 amino acids. The CDR3 spells CASSLQDYGYTF. The CDR3 region has the DNA TGTGCCAGCAGCTTGCAGGACTATGGCTACACCTTC.

The chain recombines TRBV4-1 with TRBJ2-3, with D possibly being TRBD1 or TRBD2 (5 bases each). Germline values: CDR1 MGHRA, CDR2 YSYEKL. The CDR3 is 14 amino acids. V shed 4 bases and J shed 1 base, with 9 bases lying between them. The CDR3 region has the DNA TGCGCCAGCAGCCTCCTGGGGGGCACAGATACGCAGTATTTT. It encodes CASSLLGGTDTQYF.

The rearrangement joins TRBV27 to TRBJ1-6; D unresolved. Germline V gene lookup returns CDR1 MNHEY and CDR2 SMNVEV (reference sequence). This CDR3 region has 14 residues. V was clipped by 3 bases and J by 6 bases, with 9 bases between them. CDR3 in amino acids: CASSFPAPNSPLHF. DNA for the CDR3: TGTGCCAGCAGTTTCCCGGCGCCTAATTCACCCCTCCACTTT.

This rearrangement joins TRBV29-1 to TRBJ1-1; D gene uncertain. Germline CDR1 and CDR2: SQVTM and ANQGSEA. The CDR3 has 13 residues. The V gene lost 6 bases and the J gene lost 0 bases, with 11 bases spanning the gap. CDR3 residues: CSVRLPLNTEAFF. As DNA, the CDR3 is TGCAGCGTCAGACTCCCTCTGAACACTGAAGCTTTCTTT.

The chain uses TRBV14 and TRBJ1-2; 7 positions match TRBD1. Germline values: CDR1 SGHDN, CDR2 FVKESK. The CDR3 loop spans 18 amino acids. Trimming cost V 1 base and J 6 bases; bases outside gene matches: 17. The CDR3 sequence is CASSQAGTALSFFHGYTF. The CDR3 region has the DNA TGTGCCAGCAGCCAAGCAGGGACAGCCCTTAGCTTTTTCCATGGCTACACCTTC.

This chain connects TRBV7-9 to TRBJ1-1; D is unresolved. V was trimmed by 4 bases and J by 1 base, leaving 10 bases between them. Germline values: CDR1 SEHNR, CDR2 FQNEAQ (reference sequence). This CDR3 is 14 amino acids long. The CDR3 is CASSSKGGNTEAFF. CDR3 in DNA: TGTGCCAGCAGCTCCAAGGGAGGGAACACTGAAGCTTTCTTT.

The chain joins TRBV15 to TRBJ1-1; D remains unclear. Germline CDR1 LNHNV, CDR2 YYDKDF (reference sequence). CDR3 size: 16 residues. Trimming cost V 2 bases and J 1 base, with 14 bases left between them. The CDR3 coding sequence is TGTGCCACCAGCAGAACCTACAGTCACAAGAACACTGAAGCTTTCTTT. The encoded protein is CATSRTYSHKNTEAFF.

This clone was observed a handful of times. The chain couples TRBV13 to TRBJ2-4, with TRBD1 identical over 7 bases. Trimming at V came to 0 bases and at J to 13 bases, leaving 9 bases not matched to a gene. Germline V CDR1 and CDR2: PRHDT, FYEKMQ (reference sequence). This CDR3 comprises 14 residues. The CDR3 bases are TGTGCCAGCAGCTTAGGCCTGAGGCAGGGGGAACAGTACTTC. Its protein product is CASSLGLRQGEQYF.